Sequencing of this T cell receptor (beta chain) was carried out in a study of cytomegalovirus exposure and HLA in healthy donors. Study-level points and caveats: DRB1 showed the most TCR associations and HLA-C the fewest in a later analysis, as rates varied by HLA locus.

Details on this clone: Its antigen is undetermined.

The primer mix had 60 Vbeta and 13 Jbeta primers. This table comes from immunoSEQ multiplex PCR, and its TCRdb copy is limited to in-frame clones, with some not included. The top ten clones hold just over 2.5% of a sample with under 150,000 clones, around three quarters of them seen once. Sequences were obtained from PBMCs. This TCR derives from a man aged 30 to 45 in good health and CMV-seronegative.

The CDR3 loop reads CAISVLGSRDEQYF. The CDR3 DNA reads TGTGCCATCAGTGTGCTGGGTTCCAGGGACGAGCAGTACTTC. The chain combines TRBV10-3 with TRBJ2-7, with D possibly matching TRBD1 (5 bases). This CDR3 contains 14 residues. Trimming took 4 bases from V and 5 from J, leaving 15 bases between them. The germline V gene encodes CDR1 ENHRY and CDR2 SYGVKD.